The 7 T cell receptor beta chains listed next were all sequenced from one sample in a study of early T cells in non-severe SARS-CoV-2 infection. TCRdb re-called the 5' RACE reads with MiXCR, one entry per CDR3 protein. The data show about 68,000 distinct CDR3 sequences, approximately 11% seen once. Sequenced sample: whole blood. The receptor source for this set is an adult who was a healthcare worker with PCR-confirmed SARS-CoV-2 infection or an uninfected control (not recorded which).

This clonotype has more than one count but fewer than ten. This sequence joins TRBV13 and TRBJ2-5; no reliable D call. The V gene lost 5 bases and the J gene lost 5 bases, with 15 bases spanning the gap. This CDR3 contains 14 residues. The germline V gene encodes CDR1 PRHDT and CDR2 FYEKMQ (reference sequence). DNA for the CDR3: TGTGCCAGCAGCCAGGTGGGCAGGCCGGAGACCCAGTACTTC. It is translated as CASSQVGRPETQYF.

The chain couples TRBV9 to TRBJ2-1; D not resolved. The V end was cut by 3 bases, the J end by 8 bases, with 6 bases between. The CDR3 contains 11 residues. Germline loops: CDR1 SGDLS, CDR2 YYNGEE. For the CDR3, the DNA is TGTGCCAGCAGCGAGGGCCATGAGCAGTTCTTC. As protein: CASSEGHEQFF.

This clonotype was seen more than once but under ten times. The chain joins TRBV7-3 to TRBJ1-6, with D tentatively TRBD1 (6 bases). The ends were cut back, 1 base at V and 10 bases at J, with 17 bases in the middle. The germline V gene has CDR1 SGHTA and CDR2 FQGTGA. This CDR3 is 16 amino acids long. The CDR3 loop is CASSLRGASGGSPLHF. The CDR3, as DNA: TGTGCCAGCAGCTTAAGGGGGGCCTCCGGCGGCTCACCCCTCCACTTT.

This clonotype was observed a few times. This chain joins TRBV7-2 and TRBJ2-7, with 10 bases aligning to TRBD2. Germline V gives CDR1 SGHTA, CDR2 FQGNSA. The CDR3 consists of 14 residues. Trimming at V came to 3 bases and at J to 5 bases, leaving 4 bases not matched to a gene. The DNA of the CDR3 is TGTGCCAGCAGCTTCTCTAGCGGGAGAGACGAGCAGTACTTC. Protein product: CASSFSSGRDEQYF.

This clonotype was counted once. The CDR3 region is CASSQEGDSRSWDIYF. CDR3 nucleotide sequence: TGTGCCAGCAGCCAAGAGGGGGACAGCAGATCATGGGACATATATTTT. V and J are TRBV9 and TRBJ1-3; 7 bases agree with TRBD1. J was trimmed by 12 bases and V by 4 bases; bases with no gene match: 19. CDR1 is SGDLS and CDR2 is YYNGEE in the germline V gene. The CDR3 covers 16 residues.

This clonotype appeared many times. This chain connects TRBV28 to TRBJ2-5; 9 bases agree with TRBD2. The CDR3 spans 14 residues. Germline V CDR1 and CDR2: MDHEN, SYDVKM. The junction had 7 bases not matched to a gene; V was cut back by 7 bases and J by 4 bases. CDR3 in amino acids: CASNLVLAGETQYF. The CDR3, as DNA: TGTGCCAGCAATCTGGTACTAGCGGGAGAGACCCAGTACTTC.

In regard to this clonotype: One end of the junction varies from germline; a read error may be responsible. This chain connects TRBV28 to TRBJ2-6, with a tentative D call TRBD1 (6 bases). Per the germline V gene, CDR1 is MDHEN and CDR2 is SYDVKM. The CDR3 has 13 amino acids. The CDR3 loop reads CACSTRGVNVLTF. The CDR3 DNA reads as TGTGCCTGCAGTACCAGGGGTGTCAACGTCCTGACTTTC.